These 10 T cell receptor beta chains share one sample of origin, sequenced in a study of shared clonotypes between healthy human individuals. CD45RO-negative CD8 cells positively selected for CCR7 made up the naive population, which excluded terminally differentiated effector memory CD45RA+ cells. This table comes from immunoSEQ multiplex PCR, and its TCRdb copy is limited to in-frame clones, with some not included. In the table there are roughly 2.1 million clones, approximately 94% of which are singletons. Sample: naive CD8+ T cells from PBMCs. The origin of the receptors is a man aged 18 to 30 in good health. Some clones in this sample may be carry-over from other donors' samples.

This chain links TRBV6-1 with TRBJ1-4, with 8 bases fitting TRBD1. CDR3 length equals 17 residues. The junction had 11 bases not matched to a gene; V was cut back by 4 bases and J by 4 bases. Germline V gene data show CDR1 as MNHNS and CDR2 as SASEGT. In nucleotides, the CDR3 is TGTGCCAGCAGTGTCTACAGGGGGGGCCAGCTTAATGAAAAACTGTTTTTT. This sequence encodes CASSVYRGGQLNEKLFF.

This chain connects TRBV11-2 to TRBJ1-2; D remains ambiguous. The CDR3 covers 14 residues. Germline V gives CDR1 SGHAT, CDR2 FQNNGV. V was pared by 6 bases and J by 1 base, with 12 bases between. CDR3 DNA: TGTGCCAGCAGGGGCCAGCAAATTAACTATGGCTACACCTTC. Translated: CASRGQQINYGYTF.

This sequence joins TRBV28 and TRBJ1-2, with 11 bases that match TRBD1. This CDR3 has 18 amino acids. V lost 6 bases to trimming and J lost 4 bases; unmatched junction nucleotides: 16. Germline V lookup: CDR1 MDHEN, CDR2 SYDVKM. DNA for the CDR3: TGTGCCAGCAGGGCGCCTCGGACAGGGGGCTCCTATCCCTATGGCTACACCTTC. Its translation is CASRAPRTGGSYPYGYTF.

This clone was detected only once. The chain recombines TRBV5-1 with TRBJ1-1; a weak D match, TRBD1 (5 bases). Germline V lookup: CDR1 SGHRS, CDR2 YFSETQ. Trimming pared 4 bases from V and 3 bases from J, leaving 10 bases between. The CDR3 spans 13 residues. Here the CDR3 DNA reads TGCGCCAGCAGCGCCGGGACTGACACTGAAGCTTTCTTT. This encodes CASSAGTDTEAFF.

To note about this clone: The same CDR3 also results from other DNA sequences found in this sample. This chain joins TRBV27 and TRBJ2-1, with D unclear. The V end was cut by 5 bases, the J end by 4 bases, with 3 bases between. The CDR3 extends over 11 amino acids. Per germline, CDR1 MNHEY and CDR2 SMNVEV (reference sequence). The CDR3 nucleotides read TGTGCCAGCAGTCTATACAATGAGCAGTTCTTC. Its translation is CASSLYNEQFF.

This chain connects TRBV5-1 to TRBJ2-1; a possible D gene is TRBD2 (6 bases). Germline V gene sequence: CDR1 SGHRS, CDR2 YFSETQ. The V end lost 7 bases, the J end lost 6 bases, and 11 bases lay between the germline ends. This CDR3 spans 12 amino acids. The CDR3 nucleotides read TGCGCCAGCTCCCCCGGGGGCAATGAGCAGTTCTTC. It specifies CASSPGGNEQFF.

The CDR3: CASRGLADTTGELFF. CDR3 nucleotides: TGTGCCAGTAGGGGACTAGCGGACACCACCGGGGAGCTGTTTTTT. This chain connects TRBV19 to TRBJ2-2; 11 positions match TRBD2. The CDR3 length is 15 residues. Germline V gene lookup returns CDR1 LNHDA and CDR2 SQIVND (reference sequence). Germline trimming cut 6 bases from V and 4 bases from J; bases unmatched to any gene: 4. The entire variable domain, with the rest obtained from reference TRBV19 and TRBJ2-2, is as follows: DGGITQSPKYLFRKEGQNVTLSCEQNLNHDAMYWYRQDPGQGLRLIYYSQIVNDFQKGDIAEGYSVSREKKESFPLTVTSAQKNPTAFYLCASRGLADTTGELFFGEGSRLTVL.

About this clone itself: Other DNA sequences in this sample translate to the same CDR3. The chain has TRBV6-1 and TRBJ2-7; D is unresolved. Germline CDR1 and CDR2: MNHNS and SASEGT. V was shortened by 0 bases and J by 7 bases, with 4 bases between the two germline ends. The CDR3 totals 11 residues. The CDR3 bases are TGTGCCAGCAGTGAAGCCAGGGAGCAGTACTTC. Protein sequence: CASSEAREQYF.

The J gene is TRBJ2-7, the V gene TRBV6-5, with D unresolved. Trimming left V 2 bases short and J 5 bases short, with 10 bases between. Germline V gene sequence: CDR1 MNHEY, CDR2 SVGAGI. CDR3 length: 13 residues. The CDR3, as DNA: TGTGCCAGCAGTTACCTTGGTAGCCACGAGCAGTACTTC. Translation: CASSYLGSHEQYF.

V is TRBV18 and J is TRBJ2-2; 8 bases fit TRBD1. Trimming cost V 2 bases and J 1 base; bases outside gene matches: 6. The CDR3 is 17 residues long. Germline values: CDR1 KGHSH, CDR2 LQKENI. CDR3 loop: CASSPDVGTGNTGELFF. Written as DNA, the CDR3 is TGTGCCAGCTCACCAGACGTTGGGACAGGGAACACCGGGGAGCTGTTTTTT.